This T cell receptor beta chain was sequenced during a study of regulatory T cells in long-lasting Graves disease. General study findings and limits: Patients whose Graves' disease persisted exhibited lower TCR diversity than those newly diagnosed.

The time point here: newly diagnosed GD, antithyroid drugs for less than 3 months. RNA extracted from PBMCs served as the sequencing template. EDTA tubes were used for drawing 8.5 to 9.5 milliliters of peripheral blood. Building the TCR beta libraries relied on iRepertoire HTBI primers, and CDR3 regions underwent Arm-PCR. A single record per CDR3 protein comes from TCRdb applying MiXCR to the multiplex PCR reads. Of around 420,000 distinct CDR3 sequences listed, about 16% are singletons. This clonotype was recorded at least ten times. Antigen unknown. The material was peripheral blood mononuclear cells (PBMCs), obtained at new diagnosis, from a patient treated with antithyroid drugs. This sequence was found in a female donor with Graves disease.

In nucleotides, the CDR3 is TGTGCCAGCAGTCCAACTCATAGGTTGACCGTCCACTCAATGAACACTGAAGCTTTCTTT. Translation: CASSPTHRLTVHSMNTEAFF. The chain employs TRBV12-3 or TRBV12-4 and TRBJ1-1; D uncertain. The CDR3 loop spans 20 amino acids. Deletions cut 5 bases from V and 0 bases from J, with 28 bases between.